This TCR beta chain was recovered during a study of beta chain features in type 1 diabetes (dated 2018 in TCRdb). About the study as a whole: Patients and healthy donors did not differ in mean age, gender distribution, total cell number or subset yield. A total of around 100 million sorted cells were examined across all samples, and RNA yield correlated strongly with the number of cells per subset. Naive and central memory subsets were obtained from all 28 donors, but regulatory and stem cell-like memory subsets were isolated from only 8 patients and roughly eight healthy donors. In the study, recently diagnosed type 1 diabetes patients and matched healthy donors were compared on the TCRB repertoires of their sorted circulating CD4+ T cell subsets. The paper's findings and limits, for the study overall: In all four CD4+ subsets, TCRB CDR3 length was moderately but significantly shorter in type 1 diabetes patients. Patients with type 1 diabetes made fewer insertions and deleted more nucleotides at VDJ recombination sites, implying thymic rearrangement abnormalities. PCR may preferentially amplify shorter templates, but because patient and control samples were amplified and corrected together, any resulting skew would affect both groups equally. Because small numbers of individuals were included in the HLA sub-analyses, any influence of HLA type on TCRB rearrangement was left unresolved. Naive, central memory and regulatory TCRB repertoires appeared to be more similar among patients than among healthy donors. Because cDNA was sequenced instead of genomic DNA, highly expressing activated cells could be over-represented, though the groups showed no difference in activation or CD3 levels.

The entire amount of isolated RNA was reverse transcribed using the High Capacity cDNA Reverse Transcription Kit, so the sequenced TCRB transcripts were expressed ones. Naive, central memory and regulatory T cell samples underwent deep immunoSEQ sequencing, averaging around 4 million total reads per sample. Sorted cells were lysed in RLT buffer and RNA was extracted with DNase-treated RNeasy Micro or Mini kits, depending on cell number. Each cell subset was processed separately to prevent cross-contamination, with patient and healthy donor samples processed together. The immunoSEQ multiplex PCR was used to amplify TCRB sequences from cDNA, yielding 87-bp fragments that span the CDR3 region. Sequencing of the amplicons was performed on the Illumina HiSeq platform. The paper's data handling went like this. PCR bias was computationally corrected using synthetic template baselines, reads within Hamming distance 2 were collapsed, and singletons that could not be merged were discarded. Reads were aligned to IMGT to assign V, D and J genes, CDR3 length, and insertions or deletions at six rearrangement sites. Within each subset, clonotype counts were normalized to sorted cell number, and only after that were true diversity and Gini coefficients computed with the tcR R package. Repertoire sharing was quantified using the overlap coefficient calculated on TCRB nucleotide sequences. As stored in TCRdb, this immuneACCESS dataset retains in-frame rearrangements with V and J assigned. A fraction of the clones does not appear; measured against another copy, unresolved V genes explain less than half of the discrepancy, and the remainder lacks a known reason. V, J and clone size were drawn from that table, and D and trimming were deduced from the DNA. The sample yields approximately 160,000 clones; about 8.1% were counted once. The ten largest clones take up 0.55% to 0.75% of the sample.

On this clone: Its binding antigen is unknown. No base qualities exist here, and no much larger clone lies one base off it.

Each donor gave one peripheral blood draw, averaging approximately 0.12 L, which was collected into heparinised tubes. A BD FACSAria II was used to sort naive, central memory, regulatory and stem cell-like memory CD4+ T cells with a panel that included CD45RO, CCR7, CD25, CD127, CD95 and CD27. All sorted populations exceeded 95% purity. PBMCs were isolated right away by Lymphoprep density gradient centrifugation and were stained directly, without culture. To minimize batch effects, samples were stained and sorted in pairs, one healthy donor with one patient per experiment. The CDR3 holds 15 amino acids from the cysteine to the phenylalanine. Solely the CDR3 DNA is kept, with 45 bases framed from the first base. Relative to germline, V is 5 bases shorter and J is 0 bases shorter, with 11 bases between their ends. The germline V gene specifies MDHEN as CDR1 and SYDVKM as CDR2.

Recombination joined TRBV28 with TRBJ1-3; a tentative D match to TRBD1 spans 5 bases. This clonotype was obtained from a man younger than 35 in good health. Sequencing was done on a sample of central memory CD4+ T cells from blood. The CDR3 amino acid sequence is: CASSQTGFSGNTIYF. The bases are TGTGCCAGCAGTCAAACAGGCTTCTCTGGAAACACCATATATTTT.